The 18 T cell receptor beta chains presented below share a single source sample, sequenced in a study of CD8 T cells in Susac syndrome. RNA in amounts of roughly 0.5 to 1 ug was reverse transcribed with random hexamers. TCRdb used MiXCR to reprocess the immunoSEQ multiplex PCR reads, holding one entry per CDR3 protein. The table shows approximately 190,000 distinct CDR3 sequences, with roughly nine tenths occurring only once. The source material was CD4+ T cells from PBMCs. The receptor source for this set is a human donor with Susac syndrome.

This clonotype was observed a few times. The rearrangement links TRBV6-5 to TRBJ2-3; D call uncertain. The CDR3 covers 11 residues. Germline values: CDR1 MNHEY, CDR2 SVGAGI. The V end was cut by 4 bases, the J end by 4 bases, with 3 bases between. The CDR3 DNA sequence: TGTGCCAGCAGTTCCGCAGATACGCAGTATTTT. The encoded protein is CASSSADTQYF.

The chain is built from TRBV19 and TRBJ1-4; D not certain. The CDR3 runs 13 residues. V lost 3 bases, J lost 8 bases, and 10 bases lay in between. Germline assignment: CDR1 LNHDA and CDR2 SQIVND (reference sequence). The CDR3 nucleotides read TGTGCCAGTAGTATTCGGGCAGACGAAAAACTGTTTTTT. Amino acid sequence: CASSIRADEKLFF. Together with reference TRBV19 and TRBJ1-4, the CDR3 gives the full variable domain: DGGITQSPKYLFRKEGQNVTLSCEQNLNHDAMYWYRQDPGQGLRLIYYSQIVNDFQKGDIAEGYSVSREKKESFPLTVTSAQKNPTAFYLCASSIRADEKLFFGSGTQLSVL.

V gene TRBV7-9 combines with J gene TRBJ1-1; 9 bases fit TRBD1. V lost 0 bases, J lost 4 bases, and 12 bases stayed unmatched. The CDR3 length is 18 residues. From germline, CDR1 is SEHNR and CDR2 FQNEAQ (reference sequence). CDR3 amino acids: CASSLADPWDRVITEAFF. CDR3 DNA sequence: TGTGCCAGCAGCTTAGCCGATCCATGGGACAGGGTTATCACTGAAGCTTTCTTT.

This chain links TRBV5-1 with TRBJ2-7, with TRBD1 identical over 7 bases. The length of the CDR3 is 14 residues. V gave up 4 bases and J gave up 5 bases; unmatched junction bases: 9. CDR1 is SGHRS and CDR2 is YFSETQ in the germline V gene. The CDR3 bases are TGCGCCAGCAGCCCAATACAGGGGATCCACGAGCAGTACTTC. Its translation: CASSPIQGIHEQYF.

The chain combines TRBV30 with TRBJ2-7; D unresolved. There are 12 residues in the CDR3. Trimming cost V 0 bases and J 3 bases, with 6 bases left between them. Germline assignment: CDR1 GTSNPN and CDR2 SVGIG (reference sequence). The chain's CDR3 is CAWSVNGYEQYF. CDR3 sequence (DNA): TGTGCCTGGAGTGTAAACGGCTACGAGCAGTACTTC.

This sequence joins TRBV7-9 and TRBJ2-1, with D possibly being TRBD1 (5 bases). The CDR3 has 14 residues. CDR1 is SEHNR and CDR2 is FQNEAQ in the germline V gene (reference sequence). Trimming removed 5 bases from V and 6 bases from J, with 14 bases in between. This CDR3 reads CASSTPTGFNEQFF. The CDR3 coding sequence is TGTGCCAGCAGCACCCCAACAGGCTTCAATGAGCAGTTCTTC.

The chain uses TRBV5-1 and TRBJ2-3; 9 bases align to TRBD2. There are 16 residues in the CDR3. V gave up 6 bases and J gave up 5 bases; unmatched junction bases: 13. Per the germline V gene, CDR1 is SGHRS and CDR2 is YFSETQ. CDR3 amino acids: CASKLLGAGGIDTQYF. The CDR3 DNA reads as TGCGCCAGCAAGCTTCTCGGAGCGGGGGGAATAGATACGCAGTATTTT.

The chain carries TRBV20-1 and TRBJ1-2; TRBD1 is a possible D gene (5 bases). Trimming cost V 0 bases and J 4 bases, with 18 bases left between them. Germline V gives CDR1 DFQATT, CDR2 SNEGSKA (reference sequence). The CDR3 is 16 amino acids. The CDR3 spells CSARDGTRASRYGYTF. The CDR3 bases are TGCAGTGCTAGAGATGGGACGAGGGCCTCTCGCTATGGCTACACCTTC.

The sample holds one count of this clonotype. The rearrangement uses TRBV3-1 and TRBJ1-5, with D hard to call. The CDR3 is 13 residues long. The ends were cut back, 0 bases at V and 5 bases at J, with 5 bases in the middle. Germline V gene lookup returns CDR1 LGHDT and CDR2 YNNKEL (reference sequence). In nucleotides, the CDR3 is TGTGCCAGCAGCCAAGAACAAGATCAGCCCCAGCATTTT. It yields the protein CASSQEQDQPQHF.

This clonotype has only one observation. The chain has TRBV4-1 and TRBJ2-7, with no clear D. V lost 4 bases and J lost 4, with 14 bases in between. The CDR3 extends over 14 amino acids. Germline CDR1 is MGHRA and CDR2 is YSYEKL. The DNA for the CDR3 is TGCGCCAGCAGCCTGGCCAGGCCCAAATACGAGCAGTACTTC. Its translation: CASSLARPKYEQYF.

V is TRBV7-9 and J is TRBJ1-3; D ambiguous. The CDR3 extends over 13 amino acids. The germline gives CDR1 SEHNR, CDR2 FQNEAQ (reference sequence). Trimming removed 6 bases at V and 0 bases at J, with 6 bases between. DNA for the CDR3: TGTGCCAGCAGGGTGGGCTCTGGAAACACCATATATTTT. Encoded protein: CASRVGSGNTIYF. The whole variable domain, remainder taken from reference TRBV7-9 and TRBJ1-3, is DTGVSQNPRHKITKRGQNVTFRCDPISEHNRLYWYRQTLGQGPEFLTYFQNEAQLEKSRLLSDRFSAERPKGSFSTLEIQRTEQGDSAMYLCASRVGSGNTIYFGEGSWLTVV.

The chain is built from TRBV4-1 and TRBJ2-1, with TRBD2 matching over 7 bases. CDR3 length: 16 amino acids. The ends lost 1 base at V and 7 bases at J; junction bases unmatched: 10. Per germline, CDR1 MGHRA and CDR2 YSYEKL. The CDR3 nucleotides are TGCGCCAGCAGCCAAGGAGGCGGGAGAAGAAGAAATGAGCAGTTCTTC. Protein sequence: CASSQGGGRRRNEQFF.

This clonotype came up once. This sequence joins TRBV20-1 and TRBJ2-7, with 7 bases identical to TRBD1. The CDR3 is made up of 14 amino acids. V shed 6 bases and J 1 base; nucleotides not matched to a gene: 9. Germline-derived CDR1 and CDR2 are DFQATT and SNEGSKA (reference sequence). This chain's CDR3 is CSAPPDRSSYEQYF. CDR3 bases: TGCAGTGCACCCCCGGACAGGAGTTCCTACGAGCAGTACTTC.

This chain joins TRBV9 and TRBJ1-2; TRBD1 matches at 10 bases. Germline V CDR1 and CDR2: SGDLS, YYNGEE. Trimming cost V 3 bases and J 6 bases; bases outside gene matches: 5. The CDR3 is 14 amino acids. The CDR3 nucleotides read TGTGCCAGCAGCGCCGAGACAGGGGGCGATGGCTACACCTTC. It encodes CASSAETGGDGYTF.

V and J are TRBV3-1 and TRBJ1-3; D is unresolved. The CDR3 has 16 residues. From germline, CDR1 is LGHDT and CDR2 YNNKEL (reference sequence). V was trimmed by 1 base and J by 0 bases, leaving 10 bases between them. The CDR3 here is CASSQVLSSSGNTIYF. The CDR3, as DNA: TGTGCCAGCAGCCAAGTGCTTTCAAGCTCTGGAAACACCATATATTTT.

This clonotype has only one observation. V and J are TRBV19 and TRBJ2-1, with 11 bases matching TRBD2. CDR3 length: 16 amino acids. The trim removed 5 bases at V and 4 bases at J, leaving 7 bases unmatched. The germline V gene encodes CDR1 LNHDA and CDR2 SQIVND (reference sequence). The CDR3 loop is CASSPNRLAGYNEQFF. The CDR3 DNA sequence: TGTGCCAGTAGTCCAAATCGACTAGCGGGGTACAATGAGCAGTTCTTC.

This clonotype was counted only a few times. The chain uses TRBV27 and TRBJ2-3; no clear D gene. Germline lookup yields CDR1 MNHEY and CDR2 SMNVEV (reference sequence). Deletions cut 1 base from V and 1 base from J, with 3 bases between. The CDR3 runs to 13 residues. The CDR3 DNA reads TGTGCCAGCAGTTTATTGGGCACAGATACGCAGTATTTT. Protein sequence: CASSLLGTDTQYF.

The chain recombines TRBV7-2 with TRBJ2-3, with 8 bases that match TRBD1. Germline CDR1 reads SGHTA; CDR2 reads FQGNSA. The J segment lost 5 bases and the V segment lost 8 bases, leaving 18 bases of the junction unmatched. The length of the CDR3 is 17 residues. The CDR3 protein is CASEWKDRARGIDTQYF. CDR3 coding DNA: TGTGCCAGCGAGTGGAAGGACAGGGCGAGGGGTATAGATACGCAGTATTTT.